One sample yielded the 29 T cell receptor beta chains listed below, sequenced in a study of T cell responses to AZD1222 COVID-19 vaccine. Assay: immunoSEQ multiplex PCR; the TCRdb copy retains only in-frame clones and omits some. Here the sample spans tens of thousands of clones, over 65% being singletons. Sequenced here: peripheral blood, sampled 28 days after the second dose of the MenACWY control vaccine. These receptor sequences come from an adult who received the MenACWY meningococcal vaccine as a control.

The CDR3 DNA reads as TGCAGTGCTAGTGTGGCTAGCCCGAATACGCAGTATTTT. This sequence encodes CSASVASPNTQYF. This chain joins TRBV20-1 and TRBJ2-3, with D possibly TRBD2 on 5 matching bases. Trimming removed 3 bases from V and 7 bases from J, with 14 bases in between. The CDR3 totals 13 residues. CDR1 and CDR2 (germline): DFQATT, SNEGSKA (reference sequence).

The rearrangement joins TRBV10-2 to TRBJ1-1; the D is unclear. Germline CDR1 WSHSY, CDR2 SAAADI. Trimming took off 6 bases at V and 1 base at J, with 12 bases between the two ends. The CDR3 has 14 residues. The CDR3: CASRDPRKNTEAFF. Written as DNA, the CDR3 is TGCGCCAGCAGGGACCCGAGGAAGAACACTGAAGCTTTCTTT.

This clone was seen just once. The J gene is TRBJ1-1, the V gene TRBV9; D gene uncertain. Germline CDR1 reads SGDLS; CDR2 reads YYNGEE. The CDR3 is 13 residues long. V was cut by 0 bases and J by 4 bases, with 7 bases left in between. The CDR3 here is CASSVGESTEAFF. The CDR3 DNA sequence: TGTGCCAGCAGCGTAGGAGAAAGCACTGAAGCTTTCTTT. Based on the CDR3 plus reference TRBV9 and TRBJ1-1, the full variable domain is DSGVTQTPKHLITATGQRVTLRCSPRSGDLSVYWYQQSLDQGLQFLIQYYNGEERAKGNILERFSAQQFPDLHSELNLSSLELGDSALYFCASSVGESTEAFFGQGTRLTVV.

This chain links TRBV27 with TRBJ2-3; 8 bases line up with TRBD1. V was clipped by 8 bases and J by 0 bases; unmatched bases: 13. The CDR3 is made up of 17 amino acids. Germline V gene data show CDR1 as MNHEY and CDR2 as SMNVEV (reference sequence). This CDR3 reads CASVEMGDRFSTDTQYF. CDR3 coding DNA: TGTGCCAGCGTAGAAATGGGGGACAGGTTTAGCACAGATACGCAGTATTTT.

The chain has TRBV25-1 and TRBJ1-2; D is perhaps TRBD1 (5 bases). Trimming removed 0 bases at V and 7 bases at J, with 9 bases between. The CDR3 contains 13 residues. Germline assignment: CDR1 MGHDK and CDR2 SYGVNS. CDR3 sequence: CASSEYGAGGYTF. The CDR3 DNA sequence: TGTGCCAGCAGTGAATACGGGGCGGGTGGCTACACCTTC.

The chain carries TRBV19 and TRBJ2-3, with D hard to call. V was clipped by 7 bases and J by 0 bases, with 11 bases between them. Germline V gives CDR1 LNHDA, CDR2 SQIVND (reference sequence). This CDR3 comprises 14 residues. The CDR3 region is CASKRTASTDTQYF. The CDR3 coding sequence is TGTGCCAGTAAACGAACGGCGAGCACAGATACGCAGTATTTT. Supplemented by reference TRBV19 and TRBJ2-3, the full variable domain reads DGGITQSPKYLFRKEGQNVTLSCEQNLNHDAMYWYRQDPGQGLRLIYYSQIVNDFQKGDIAEGYSVSREKKESFPLTVTSAQKNPTAFYLCASKRTASTDTQYFGPGTRLTVL.

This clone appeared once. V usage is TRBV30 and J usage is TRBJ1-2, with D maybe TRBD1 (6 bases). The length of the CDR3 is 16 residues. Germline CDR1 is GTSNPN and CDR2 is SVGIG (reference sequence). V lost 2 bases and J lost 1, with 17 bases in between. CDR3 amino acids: CAWSTSGTLYNYGYTF. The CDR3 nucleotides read TGTGCCTGGAGTACGTCCGGGACACTTTATAACTATGGCTACACCTTC.

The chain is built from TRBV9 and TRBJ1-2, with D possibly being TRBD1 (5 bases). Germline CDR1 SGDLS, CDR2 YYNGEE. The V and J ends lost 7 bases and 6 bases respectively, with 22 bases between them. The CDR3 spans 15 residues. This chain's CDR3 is CASGGDVEGRNGYTF. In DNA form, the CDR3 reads TGTGCCAGCGGCGGAGATGTGGAGGGGCGGAATGGCTACACCTTC.

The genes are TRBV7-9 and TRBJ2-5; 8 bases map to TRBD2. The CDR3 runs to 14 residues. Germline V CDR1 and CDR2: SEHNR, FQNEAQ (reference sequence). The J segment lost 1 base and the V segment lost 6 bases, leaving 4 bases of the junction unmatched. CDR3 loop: CASSRSGSQETQYF. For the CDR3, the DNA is TGTGCCAGCAGTCGAAGCGGGAGCCAAGAGACCCAGTACTTC.

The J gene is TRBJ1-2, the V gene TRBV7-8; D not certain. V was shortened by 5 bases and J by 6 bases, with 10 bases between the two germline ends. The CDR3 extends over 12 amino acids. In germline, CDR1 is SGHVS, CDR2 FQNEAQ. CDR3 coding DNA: TGTGCCAGCAGCCCAAACATTGATGGCTACACCTTC. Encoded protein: CASSPNIDGYTF.

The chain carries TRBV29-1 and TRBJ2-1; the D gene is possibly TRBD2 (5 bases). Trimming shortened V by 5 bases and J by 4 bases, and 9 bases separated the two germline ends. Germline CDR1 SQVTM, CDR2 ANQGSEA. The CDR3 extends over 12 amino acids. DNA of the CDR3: TGCAGCGTTCTAGCAGCTTACAATGAGCAGTTCTTC. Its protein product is CSVLAAYNEQFF.

CDR3 sequence reads: CASSIQNTGELFF. CDR3 DNA: TGTGCCAGCAGCATACAGAACACCGGGGAGCTGTTTTTT. The chain joins TRBV7-8 to TRBJ2-2; D gene uncertain. V shed 5 bases and J shed 1 base, with 5 bases lying between them. Per the germline V gene, CDR1 is SGHVS and CDR2 is FQNEAQ. CDR3 size: 13 residues.

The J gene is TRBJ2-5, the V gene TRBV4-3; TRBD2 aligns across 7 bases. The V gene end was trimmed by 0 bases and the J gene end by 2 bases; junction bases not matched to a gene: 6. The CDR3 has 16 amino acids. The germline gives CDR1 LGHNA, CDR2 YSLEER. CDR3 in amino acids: CASSQDTSGVQETQYF. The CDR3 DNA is TGCGCCAGCAGCCAAGATACGAGCGGGGTGCAAGAGACCCAGTACTTC.

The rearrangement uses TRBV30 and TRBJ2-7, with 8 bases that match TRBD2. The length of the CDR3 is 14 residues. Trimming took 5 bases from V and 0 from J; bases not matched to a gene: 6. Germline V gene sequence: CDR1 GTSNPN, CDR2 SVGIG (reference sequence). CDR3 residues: CAWGRTSFSYEQYF. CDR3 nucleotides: TGTGCCTGGGGTCGGACTAGCTTCTCCTACGAGCAGTACTTC.

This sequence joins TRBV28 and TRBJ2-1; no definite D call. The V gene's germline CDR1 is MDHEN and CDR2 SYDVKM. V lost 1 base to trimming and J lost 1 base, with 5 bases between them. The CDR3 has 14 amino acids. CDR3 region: CASSLLASYNEQFF. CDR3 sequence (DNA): TGTGCCAGCAGTTTATTGGCTTCCTACAATGAGCAGTTCTTC. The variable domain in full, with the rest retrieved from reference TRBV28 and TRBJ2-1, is DVKVTQSSRYLVKRTGEKVFLECVQDMDHENMFWYRQDPGLGLRLIYFSYDVKMKEKGDIPEGYSVSREKKERFSLILESASTNQTSMYLCASSLLASYNEQFFGPGTRLTVL.

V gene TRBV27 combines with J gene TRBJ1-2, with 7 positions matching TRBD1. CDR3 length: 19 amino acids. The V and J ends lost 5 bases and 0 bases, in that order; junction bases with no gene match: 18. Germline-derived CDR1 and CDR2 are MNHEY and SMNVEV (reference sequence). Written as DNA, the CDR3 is TGTGCCAGCAGTCCAACATACTTGACAGGGAGAAGGTCTAACTATGGCTACACCTTC. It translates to CASSPTYLTGRRSNYGYTF.

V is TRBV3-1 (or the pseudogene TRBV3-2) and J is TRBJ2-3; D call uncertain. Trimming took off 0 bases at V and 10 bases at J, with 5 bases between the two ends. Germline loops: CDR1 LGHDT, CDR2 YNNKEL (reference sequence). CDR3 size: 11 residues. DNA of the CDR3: TGTGCCAGCAGCCAAGAAGGTGCGCAGTATTTT. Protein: CASSQEGAQYF.

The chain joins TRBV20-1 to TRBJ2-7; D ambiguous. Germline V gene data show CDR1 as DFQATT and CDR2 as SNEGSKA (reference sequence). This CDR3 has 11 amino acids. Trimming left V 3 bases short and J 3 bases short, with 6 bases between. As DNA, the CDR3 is TGCAGTGCTAGGTTATTCTACGAGCAGTACTTC. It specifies CSARLFYEQYF.

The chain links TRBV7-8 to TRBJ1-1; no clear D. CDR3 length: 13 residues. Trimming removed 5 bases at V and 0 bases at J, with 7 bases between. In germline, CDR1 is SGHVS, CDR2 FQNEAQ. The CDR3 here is CASSVRMNTEAFF. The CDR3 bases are TGTGCCAGCAGCGTCCGCATGAACACTGAAGCTTTCTTT.

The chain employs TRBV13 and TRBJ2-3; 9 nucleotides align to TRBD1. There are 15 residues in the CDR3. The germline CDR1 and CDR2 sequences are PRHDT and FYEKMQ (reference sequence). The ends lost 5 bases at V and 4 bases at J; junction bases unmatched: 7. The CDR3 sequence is CASSQTDRGSDTQYF. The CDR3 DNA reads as TGTGCCAGCAGCCAGACGGACAGGGGTTCAGATACGCAGTATTTT.

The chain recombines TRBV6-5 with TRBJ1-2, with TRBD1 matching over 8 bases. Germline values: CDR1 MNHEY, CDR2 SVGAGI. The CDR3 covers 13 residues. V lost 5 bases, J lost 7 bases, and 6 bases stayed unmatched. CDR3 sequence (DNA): TGTGCCAGCAGTCATGGGACAGGTGGTGGCTACACCTTC. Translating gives CASSHGTGGGYTF.

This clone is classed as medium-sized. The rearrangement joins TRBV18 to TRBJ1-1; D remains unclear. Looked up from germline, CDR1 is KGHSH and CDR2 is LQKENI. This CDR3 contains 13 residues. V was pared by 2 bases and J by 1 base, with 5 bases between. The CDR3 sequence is CASSPSENTEAFF. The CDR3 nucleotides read TGTGCCAGCTCACCATCCGAGAACACTGAAGCTTTCTTT.

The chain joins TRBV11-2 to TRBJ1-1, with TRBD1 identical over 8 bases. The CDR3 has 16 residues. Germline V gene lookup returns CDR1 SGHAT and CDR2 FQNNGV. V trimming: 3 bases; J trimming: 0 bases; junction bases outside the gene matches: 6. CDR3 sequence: CASSFDRGMVNTEAFF. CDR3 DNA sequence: TGTGCCAGCAGCTTCGACAGGGGAATGGTGAACACTGAAGCTTTCTTT.

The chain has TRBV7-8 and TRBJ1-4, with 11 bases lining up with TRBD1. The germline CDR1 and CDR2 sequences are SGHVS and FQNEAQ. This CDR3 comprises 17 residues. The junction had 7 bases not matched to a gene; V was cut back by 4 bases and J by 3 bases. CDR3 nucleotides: TGTGCCAGCAGCTCTCGGACAGGGGGCCGATCTAATGAAAAACTGTTTTTT. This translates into CASSSRTGGRSNEKLFF.

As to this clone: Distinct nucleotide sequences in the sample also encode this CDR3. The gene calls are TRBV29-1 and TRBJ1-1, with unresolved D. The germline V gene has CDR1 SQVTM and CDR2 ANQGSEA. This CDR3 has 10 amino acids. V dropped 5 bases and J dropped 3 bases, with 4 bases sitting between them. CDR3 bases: TGCAGCGTTCGGGACACTGAAGCTTTCTTT. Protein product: CSVRDTEAFF.

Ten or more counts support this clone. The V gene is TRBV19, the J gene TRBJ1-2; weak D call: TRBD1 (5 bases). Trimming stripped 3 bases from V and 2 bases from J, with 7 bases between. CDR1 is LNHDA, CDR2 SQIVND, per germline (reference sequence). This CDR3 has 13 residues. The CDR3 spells CASSIDSNYGYTF. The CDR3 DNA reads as TGTGCCAGTAGTATCGACAGCAACTATGGCTACACCTTC.

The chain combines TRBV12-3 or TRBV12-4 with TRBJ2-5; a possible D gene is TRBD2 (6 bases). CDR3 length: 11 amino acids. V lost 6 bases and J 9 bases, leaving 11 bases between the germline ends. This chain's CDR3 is CASSSSGAQYF. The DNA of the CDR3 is TGTGCCAGCAGCTCCTCGGGGGCCCAGTACTTC.

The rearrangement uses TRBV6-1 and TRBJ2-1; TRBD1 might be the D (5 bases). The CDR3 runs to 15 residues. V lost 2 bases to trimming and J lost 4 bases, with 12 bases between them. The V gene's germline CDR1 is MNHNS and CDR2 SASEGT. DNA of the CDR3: TGTGCCAGCAGTGAATTTAGGGGCGGATACAATGAGCAGTTCTTC. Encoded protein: CASSEFRGGYNEQFF.

The CDR3 region is CASSVGLDTEAFF. CDR3 sequence (DNA): TGTGCCAGCAGCGTAGGGTTGGACACTGAAGCTTTCTTT. The chain carries TRBV9 and TRBJ1-1; D gene ambiguous. The CDR3 is 13 amino acids. The V end lost 0 bases, the J end lost 3 bases, and 6 bases lay between the germline ends. In germline, CDR1 is SGDLS, CDR2 YYNGEE.